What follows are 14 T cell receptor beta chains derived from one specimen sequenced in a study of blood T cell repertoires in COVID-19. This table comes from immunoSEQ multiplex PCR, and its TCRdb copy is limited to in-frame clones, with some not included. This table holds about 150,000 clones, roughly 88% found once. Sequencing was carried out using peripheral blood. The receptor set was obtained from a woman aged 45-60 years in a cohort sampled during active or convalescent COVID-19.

DNA of the CDR3: TGTGCCAGCTCACCACTGGACAGGGCTAGGGGAAACACCATATATTTT. Amino acid sequence: CASSPLDRARGNTIYF. V and J are TRBV18 and TRBJ1-3; 8 bases are a match to TRBD1. Per the germline V gene, CDR1 is KGHSH and CDR2 is LQKENI. The length of the CDR3 is 16 residues. J was trimmed by 4 bases and V by 1 base; bases with no gene match: 6.

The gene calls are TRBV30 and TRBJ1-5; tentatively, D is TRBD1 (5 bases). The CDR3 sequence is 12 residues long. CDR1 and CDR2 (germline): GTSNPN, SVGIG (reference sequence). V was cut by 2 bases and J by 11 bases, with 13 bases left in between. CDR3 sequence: CAWSLPGGAQHF. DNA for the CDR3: TGTGCCTGGAGTCTCCCCGGGGGGGCCCAGCATTTT.

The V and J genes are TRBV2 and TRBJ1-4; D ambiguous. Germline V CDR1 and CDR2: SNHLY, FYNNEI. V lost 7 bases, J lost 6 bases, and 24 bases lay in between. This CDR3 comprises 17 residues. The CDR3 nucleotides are TGTGCCAGCAAGCCGGGTCCTTCTGGGTCCCTGGATGAAAAACTGTTTTTT. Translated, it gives CASKPGPSGSLDEKLFF.

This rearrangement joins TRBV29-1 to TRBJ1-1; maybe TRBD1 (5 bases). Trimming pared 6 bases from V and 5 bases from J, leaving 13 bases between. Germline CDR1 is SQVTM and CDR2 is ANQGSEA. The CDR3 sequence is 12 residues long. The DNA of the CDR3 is TGCAGCGTCCCCTGGGGGGAAACTGAAGCTTTCTTT. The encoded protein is CSVPWGETEAFF.

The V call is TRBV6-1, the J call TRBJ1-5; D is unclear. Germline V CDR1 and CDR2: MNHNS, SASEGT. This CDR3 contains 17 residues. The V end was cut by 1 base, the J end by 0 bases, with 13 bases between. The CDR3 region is CASSEVAMGDSNQPQHF. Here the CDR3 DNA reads TGTGCCAGCAGTGAAGTTGCGATGGGAGATAGCAATCAGCCCCAGCATTTT.

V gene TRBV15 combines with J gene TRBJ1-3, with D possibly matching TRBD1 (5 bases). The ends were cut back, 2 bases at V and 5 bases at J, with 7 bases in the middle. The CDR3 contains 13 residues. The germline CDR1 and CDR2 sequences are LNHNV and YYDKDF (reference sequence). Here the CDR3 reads CATSRPDRNTIYF. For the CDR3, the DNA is TGTGCCACCAGCAGACCGGACAGAAACACCATATATTTT.

The CDR3 sequence is CASSQDVAGTSGVLRAGELFF. DNA of the CDR3: TGCGCCAGCAGCCAAGACGTGGCGGGGACTAGCGGGGTCCTGAGGGCCGGGGAGCTGTTTTTT. J is TRBJ2-2 and V is TRBV4-3; 13 bases are a match to TRBD2. The CDR3 consists of 21 residues. Trimming took 0 bases from V and 6 from J; bases not matched to a gene: 16. Germline loops: CDR1 LGHNA, CDR2 YSLEER.

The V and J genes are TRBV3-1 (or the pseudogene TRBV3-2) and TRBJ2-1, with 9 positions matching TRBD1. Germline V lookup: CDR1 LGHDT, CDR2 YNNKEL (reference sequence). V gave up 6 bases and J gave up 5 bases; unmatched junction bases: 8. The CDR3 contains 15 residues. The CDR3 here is CASRKQGAHDNEQFF. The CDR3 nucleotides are TGTGCCAGCAGGAAACAGGGGGCGCATGACAATGAGCAGTTCTTC.

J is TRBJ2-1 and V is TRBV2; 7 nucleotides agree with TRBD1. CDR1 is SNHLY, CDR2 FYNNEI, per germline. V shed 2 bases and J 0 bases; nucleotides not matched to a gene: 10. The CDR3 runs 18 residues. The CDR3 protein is CASSEPSWGQLSYNEQFF. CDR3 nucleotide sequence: TGTGCCAGCAGTGAACCGTCCTGGGGACAGCTCTCCTACAATGAGCAGTTCTTC.

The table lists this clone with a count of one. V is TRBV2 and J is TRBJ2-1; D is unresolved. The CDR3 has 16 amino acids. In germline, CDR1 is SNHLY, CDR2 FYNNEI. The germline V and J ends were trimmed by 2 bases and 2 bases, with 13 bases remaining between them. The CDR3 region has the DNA TGTGCCAGCAGTGAATATGCGGCCCCCCCCTACAATGAGCAGTTCTTC. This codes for CASSEYAAPPYNEQFF.

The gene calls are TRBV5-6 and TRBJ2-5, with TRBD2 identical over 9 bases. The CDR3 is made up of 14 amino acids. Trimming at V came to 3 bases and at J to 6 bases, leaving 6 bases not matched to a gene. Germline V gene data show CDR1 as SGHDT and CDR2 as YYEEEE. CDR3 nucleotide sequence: TGTGCCAGCAGCTGGGGCGGGGGGGCTCAGACCCAGTACTTC. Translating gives CASSWGGGAQTQYF.

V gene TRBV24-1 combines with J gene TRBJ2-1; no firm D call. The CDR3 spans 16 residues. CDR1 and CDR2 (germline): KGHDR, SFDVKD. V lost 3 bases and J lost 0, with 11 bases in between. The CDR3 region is CATSDPSGGSYNEQFF. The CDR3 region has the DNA TGTGCCACCAGTGATCCCTCCGGCGGCTCCTACAATGAGCAGTTCTTC.

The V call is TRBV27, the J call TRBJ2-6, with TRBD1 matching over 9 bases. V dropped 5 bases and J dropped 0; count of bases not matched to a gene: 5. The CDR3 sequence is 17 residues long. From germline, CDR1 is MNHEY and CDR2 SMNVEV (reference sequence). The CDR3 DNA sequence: TGTGCCAGCAGTAGGACAGGGGCTAGCTCTGGGGCCAACGTCCTGACTTTC. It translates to CASSRTGASSGANVLTF.

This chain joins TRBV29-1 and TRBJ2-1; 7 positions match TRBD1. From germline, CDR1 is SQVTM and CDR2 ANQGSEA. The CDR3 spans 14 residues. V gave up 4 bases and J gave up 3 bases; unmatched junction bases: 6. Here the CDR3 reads CSVGTGSFYNEQFF. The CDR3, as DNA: TGCAGCGTTGGGACAGGTTCTTTCTACAATGAGCAGTTCTTC.